This TCR beta chain is from a study of Ad26.COV2.S vaccination and SARS-CoV-2 variants. V gave up 9 bases and J gave up 4 bases, with 13 bases separating them. Germline CDR1 reads KGHDR; CDR2 reads SFDVKD. The CDR3 sequence is 13 residues long. The repertoire was sequenced with immunoSEQ multiplex PCR; TCRdb's copy has only in-frame clones and lacks some. The sample lists roughly 400,000 clones; approximately 91% were seen once. Regarding treatment: around 19 received Ad26.COV2.S at low or high dose, single or two shots; several received placebo; per-sample allocation not given. After the first vaccine or placebo injection, samples were drawn on day 63. Points on this clone: Its specificity is not known.

General study findings and limits: Vaccinated and placebo-treated recipients had similar non-spike TCR breadth.

Specimen: peripheral blood, collected in a trial of Ad26.COV2.S vaccine versus placebo. The TCR was taken from a person between 18 and 65 years old who received the Ad26.COV2.S COVID-19 vaccine or a placebo. V and J are TRBV24-1 and TRBJ2-3, with TRBD1 as a possible D gene (5 bases). This CDR3 reads CATAGSRADTQYF. The CDR3 DNA follows: TGTGCCACCGCTGGAAGCAGGGCAGATACGCAGTATTTT.